What follows are 11 T cell receptor beta chains derived from one specimen sequenced in a study of cytomegalovirus exposure and HLA in healthy donors. PCR amplification relied on 60 Vbeta primers (plus 13 Jbeta primers). Measured with immunoSEQ multiplex PCR; TCRdb has only the in-frame clones, and not every one. The top ten clones hold about 9% of a sample with under 150,000 clones, roughly three fifths of them seen once. Sequenced sample: PBMCs. The receptors were sampled from a man aged 40-55 years in good health and CMV-seropositive.

This clone was observed a single time. The chain employs TRBV5-4 and TRBJ1-2; D call uncertain. Germline CDR1 reads SGHNT; CDR2 reads YYREEE (reference sequence). This CDR3 has 12 residues. The V end was cut by 4 bases, the J end by 4 bases, with 8 bases between. As DNA, the CDR3 is TGTGCCAGCAGCCAGACGGGCTATGGCTACACCTTC. This gives the protein CASSQTGYGYTF.

The rearrangement uses TRBV29-1 and TRBJ2-7, with 10 bases identical to TRBD2. CDR1 SQVTM and CDR2 ANQGSEA come from the germline V gene. V lost 5 bases and J lost 4; bases outside the gene matches: 11. This CDR3 is built from 15 residues. The CDR3 coding sequence is TGCAGCGTTTTATTAGCGCAGCGGGAGGGATACGAGCAGTACTTC. Residues: CSVLLAQREGYEQYF.

This rearrangement joins TRBV4-3 to TRBJ2-1, with 8 bases lining up with TRBD1. This CDR3 is 16 amino acids long. After removal of 0 bases from V and 7 bases from J, the junction contained 8 bases not matched to a gene. Germline CDR1 reads LGHNA; CDR2 reads YSLEER. CDR3 DNA: TGCGCCAGCAGCCAAGATGCGGCAGGGGGCAGGAATGAGCAGTTCTTC. Translation gives CASSQDAAGGRNEQFF.

V gene TRBV5-6 combines with J gene TRBJ2-5; D unresolved. The better agreement between TRBJ2-7 and the DNA end casts doubt on the J call. The CDR3 consists of 11 residues. The germline V gene has CDR1 SGHDT and CDR2 YYEEEE. CDR3 residues: CASSLSNEQYF. The DNA for the CDR3 is TGTGCCAGCAGCTTGTCCAACGAGCAGTACTTC.

This clone was found a few times. The V and J genes are TRBV6-1 and TRBJ1-4; D not resolved. Germline V gene data show CDR1 as MNHNS and CDR2 as SASEGT. The CDR3 has 15 residues. V dropped 7 bases and J dropped 3 bases, with 15 bases sitting between them. The CDR3 protein is CASNLIDSANEKLFF. The CDR3 region has the DNA TGTGCCAGCAACCTCATCGACTCGGCTAATGAAAAACTGTTTTTT.

The V call is TRBV27, the J call TRBJ1-5; the D gene is possibly TRBD1 (5 bases). CDR3 length: 15 amino acids. The germline V and J ends were trimmed by 6 bases and 3 bases, with 15 bases remaining between them. From germline, CDR1 is MNHEY and CDR2 SMNVEV (reference sequence). This CDR3 reads CASSTQAGLNQPQHF. The DNA for the CDR3 is TGTGCCAGCAGCACGCAGGCGGGGCTCAATCAGCCCCAGCATTTT.

The rearrangement uses TRBV6-5 and TRBJ2-7, with TRBD2 matching 10 bases. Per the germline V gene, CDR1 is MNHEY and CDR2 is SVGAGI. V dropped 2 bases and J dropped 2; count of bases not matched to a gene: 6. The length of the CDR3 is 16 residues. CDR3 DNA: TGTGCCAGCAGTTACGGTCCAGCGGGAGGGCCCTACGAGCAGTACTTC. The encoded protein is CASSYGPAGGPYEQYF.

The chain couples TRBV7-3 to TRBJ2-5; 7 nucleotides agree with TRBD1. The CDR3 sequence is 14 residues long. The V segment lost 3 bases and the J segment 2 bases; nucleotides outside the gene matches: 3. Germline values: CDR1 SGHTA, CDR2 FQGTGA. DNA for the CDR3: TGTGCCAGCAGCTTCGGGGACAGACAAGAGACCCAGTACTTC. It translates to CASSFGDRQETQYF.

The chain carries TRBV5-1 and TRBJ1-4, with a tentative D call TRBD1 (6 bases). Trimming cost V 0 bases and J 8 bases, with 20 bases left between them. The CDR3 is 17 amino acids. Per the germline V gene, CDR1 is SGHRS and CDR2 is YFSETQ. The CDR3 reads CASSLGPGGALREKLFF. CDR3 in DNA: TGCGCCAGCAGCTTGGGACCGGGGGGGGCCCTGCGGGAAAAACTGTTTTTT.

The chain has TRBV29-1 and TRBJ1-1; 10 bases align to TRBD1. The CDR3 has 14 amino acids. From germline, CDR1 is SQVTM and CDR2 ANQGSEA. With V trimmed by 0 bases and J by 4 bases, 2 bases remained unmatched. The CDR3 nucleotides are TGCAGCGTTGAAGATCGGGACAGGGGCACTGAAGCTTTCTTT. Its translation: CSVEDRDRGTEAFF.

This clone appeared a few times. The chain is built from TRBV5-6 and TRBJ1-3; 9 bases line up with TRBD1. With V trimmed by 5 bases and J by 1 base, 1 base remained unmatched. CDR1 is SGHDT and CDR2 is YYEEEE in the germline V gene. The CDR3 covers 14 residues. This CDR3 is CASRTGGSGNTIYF. The CDR3 nucleotides are TGTGCCAGCAGGACAGGGGGATCTGGAAACACCATATATTTT. The whole variable domain, filled in from reference TRBV5-6 and TRBJ1-3, reads DAGVTQSPTHLIKTRGQQVTLRCSPKSGHDTVSWYQQALGQGPQFIFQYYEEEERQRGNFPDRFSGHQFPNYSSELNVNALLLGDSALYLCASRTGGSGNTIYFGEGSWLTVV.